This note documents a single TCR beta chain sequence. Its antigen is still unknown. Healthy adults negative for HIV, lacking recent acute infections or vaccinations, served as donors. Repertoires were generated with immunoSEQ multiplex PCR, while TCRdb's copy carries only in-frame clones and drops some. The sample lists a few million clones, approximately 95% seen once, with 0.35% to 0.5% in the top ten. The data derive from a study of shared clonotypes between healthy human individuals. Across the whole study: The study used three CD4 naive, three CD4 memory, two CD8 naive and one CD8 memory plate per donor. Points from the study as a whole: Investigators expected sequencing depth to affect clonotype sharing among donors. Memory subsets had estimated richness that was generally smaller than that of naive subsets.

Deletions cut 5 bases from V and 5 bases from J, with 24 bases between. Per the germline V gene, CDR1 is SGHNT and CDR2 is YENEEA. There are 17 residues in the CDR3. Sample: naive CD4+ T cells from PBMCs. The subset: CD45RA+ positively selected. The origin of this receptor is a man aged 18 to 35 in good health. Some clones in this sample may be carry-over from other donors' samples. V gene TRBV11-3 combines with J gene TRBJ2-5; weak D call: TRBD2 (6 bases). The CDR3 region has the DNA TGTGCCAGCAGCCTCACGGGTGGGACTCAACGGGGTGAGACCCAGTACTTC. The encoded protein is CASSLTGGTQRGETQYF.